A selection of T cell receptor beta chains follows, all from one sample in a study of T cells after yellow fever vaccination. TCRdb reanalysed the 5' RACE reads using MiXCR and keeps one entry per CDR3 protein. The profile covers roughly 330,000 distinct CDR3 sequences, with under 5% appearing a single time and approximately 25% taken by the ten largest. The sequencing used PBMCs, collected 5 days after the yellow fever booster vaccination. The receptors were sampled from a man aged 18 to 29 who received the YFV17D yellow fever vaccine. Each CDR3 is given with its conserved first and last residue. Fields, in order: J gene, clone size, V gene, D gene, CDR3 protein, CDR3 DNA. The D gene is left open where the match is weak. Rows may omit the clone size; those that give it use once, few, many or a size class.

J gene: TRBJ2-6; clone size: few; V gene: TRBV7-2; D gene: -; CDR3 protein: CASTAGLSGANVLTF; CDR3 DNA: TGTGCCAGCACCGCCGGCCTCTCTGGGGCCAACGTCCTGACTTTC
J gene: TRBJ1-2; clone size: few; V gene: TRBV6-2/TRBV6-3; D gene: -; CDR3 protein: CASSYGSLYGYTF; CDR3 DNA: TGTGCCAGCAGTTACGGGTCCCTCTATGGCTACACCTTC
J gene: TRBJ1-2; clone size: -; V gene: TRBV12-3/TRBV12-4; D gene: TRBD1; CDR3 protein: CASSTGTDYGYTF; CDR3 DNA: TGTGCCAGCAGTACCGGGACAGACTATGGCTACACCTTC
J gene: TRBJ2-3; clone size: few; V gene: TRBV5-1; D gene: -; CDR3 protein: CASNQFEGSTDTQYF; CDR3 DNA: TGCGCCAGCAATCAGTTCGAGGGCAGCACAGATACGCAGTATTTT
J gene: TRBJ1-2; clone size: -; V gene: TRBV7-2; D gene: TRBD1; CDR3 protein: CASTLRQGAGVNYGYTF; CDR3 DNA: TGTGCCAGCACCCTTCGACAGGGGGCGGGAGTAAACTATGGCTACACCTTC
J gene: TRBJ1-6; clone size: many; V gene: TRBV9; D gene: -; CDR3 protein: CASNLYNSPLHF; CDR3 DNA: TGTGCCAGCAACCTCTATAATTCACCCCTCCACTTT
J gene: TRBJ2-2; clone size: -; V gene: TRBV10-2; D gene: -; CDR3 protein: CASSDVGLTGELFF; CDR3 DNA: TGCGCCAGCAGTGACGTTGGATTGACCGGGGAGCTGTTTTTT
J gene: TRBJ2-7; clone size: many; V gene: TRBV5-1; D gene: TRBD1; CDR3 protein: CASSLQSGTGTYEQYF; CDR3 DNA: TGCGCCAGCAGCTTACAATCCGGGACAGGGACTTACGAGCAGTACTTC
J gene: TRBJ1-6; clone size: few; V gene: TRBV5-1; D gene: -; CDR3 protein: CASRKGNNSPLHF; CDR3 DNA: TGCGCCAGCAGGAAGGGGAATAATTCACCCCTCCACTTT
J gene: TRBJ2-5; clone size: many; V gene: TRBV30; D gene: -; CDR3 protein: CAWSVDSYYQETQYF; CDR3 DNA: TGTGCCTGGAGTGTGGACAGTTACTACCAAGAGACCCAGTACTTC
J gene: TRBJ1-5; clone size: many; V gene: TRBV4-1; D gene: TRBD1; CDR3 protein: CASSQGPTGGWQPQHF; CDR3 DNA: TGCGCCAGCAGCCAAGGCCCCACAGGGGGCTGGCAGCCCCAGCATTTT
J gene: TRBJ2-3; clone size: -; V gene: TRBV7-6; D gene: TRBD2; CDR3 protein: CASSLDPSGGTSTDTQYF; CDR3 DNA: TGTGCCAGCAGCTTAGACCCCAGCGGGGGGACCAGCACAGATACGCAGTATTTT
J gene: TRBJ1-3; clone size: many; V gene: TRBV7-6; D gene: -; CDR3 protein: CASSEGSSSGNTIYF; CDR3 DNA: TGTGCCAGCAGCGAGGGCTCATCCTCTGGAAACACCATATATTTT
J gene: TRBJ2-5; clone size: many; V gene: TRBV5-1; D gene: -; CDR3 protein: CASSYSGIQETQYF; CDR3 DNA: TGCGCCAGCAGCTACTCCGGGATACAAGAGACCCAGTACTTC
J gene: TRBJ1-2; clone size: few; V gene: TRBV7-2; D gene: TRBD1; CDR3 protein: CASSFSPLDRGRTHGYTF; CDR3 DNA: TGTGCCAGCAGCTTCAGCCCCCTGGACAGGGGGCGCACACATGGCTACACCTTC
J gene: TRBJ2-3; clone size: many; V gene: TRBV18; D gene: TRBD2; CDR3 protein: CASSPGGSTDTQYF; CDR3 DNA: TGTGCCAGCTCACCGGGGGGGAGCACAGATACGCAGTATTTT
J gene: TRBJ2-3; clone size: -; V gene: TRBV4-1; D gene: -; CDR3 protein: CASSQEGGGSAQYF; CDR3 DNA: TGCGCCAGCAGCCAAGAGGGAGGAGGATCCGCGCAGTATTTT
J gene: TRBJ1-5; clone size: -; V gene: TRBV5-4; D gene: TRBD1; CDR3 protein: CASSPDRGQNQPQHF; CDR3 DNA: TGTGCCAGCAGCCCGGACAGGGGACAGAATCAGCCCCAGCATTTT
J gene: TRBJ2-7; clone size: -; V gene: TRBV15; D gene: -; CDR3 protein: CATSRGRGPHEQYF; CDR3 DNA: TGTGCCACCAGCAGGGGACGGGGGCCCCACGAGCAGTACTTC
J gene: TRBJ2-1; clone size: many; V gene: TRBV5-1; D gene: -; CDR3 protein: CASSSEGHRGGGEQFF; CDR3 DNA: TGCGCCAGCAGCAGTGAGGGCCACAGGGGGGGTGGTGAGCAGTTCTTC
J gene: TRBJ2-5; clone size: -; V gene: TRBV14; D gene: -; CDR3 protein: CASSQDFGLTQETQYF; CDR3 DNA: TGTGCCAGCAGCCAAGACTTCGGTCTAACCCAAGAGACCCAGTACTTC
J gene: TRBJ2-3; clone size: many; V gene: TRBV4-1; D gene: -; CDR3 protein: CASSSRTDTQYF; CDR3 DNA: TGTGCCAGCAGCAGCCGGACAGATACGCAGTATTTT
J gene: TRBJ2-6; clone size: -; V gene: TRBV7-2; D gene: -; CDR3 protein: CASSLDGSSGANVLTF; CDR3 DNA: TGTGCCAGCAGCTTAGACGGCAGTTCTGGGGCCAACGTCCTGACTTTC
J gene: TRBJ1-4; clone size: -; V gene: TRBV6-5; D gene: TRBD1; CDR3 protein: CASSYGTGTNEKLFF; CDR3 DNA: TGTGCCAGCAGTTACGGGACAGGAACTAATGAAAAACTGTTTTTT
J gene: TRBJ1-2; clone size: many; V gene: TRBV20-1; D gene: TRBD1; CDR3 protein: CSAREPDREGYTF; CDR3 DNA: TGCAGTGCTAGAGAACCGGACAGGGAGGGCTACACCTTC
J gene: TRBJ2-5; clone size: -; V gene: TRBV5-5; D gene: -; CDR3 protein: CASTSGDWETQYF; CDR3 DNA: TGTGCCAGCACCTCGGGGGATTGGGAGACCCAGTACTTC
J gene: TRBJ2-2; clone size: few; V gene: TRBV27; D gene: TRBD1; CDR3 protein: CASSLSLRQGNTGELFF; CDR3 DNA: TGTGCCAGCAGTTTAAGCCTGAGACAGGGGAACACCGGGGAGCTGTTTTTT